Sequencing of this T cell receptor beta chain was carried out in a study of chemoradiotherapy in HPV16-positive cancers. General observations from the study: Only a couple of HPV16-positive patients supplied the functional HPV-specificity definition.

V lost 0 bases to trimming and J lost 2 bases, with 9 bases between them. The CDR3 sequence is 15 residues long. Germline CDR1 SGHAT, CDR2 FQDESV (reference sequence). Concerning this clone itself: No antigen is known for it.

The method was immunoSEQ multiplex PCR; TCRdb's version includes in-frame clones alone and lacks a portion of them. Of fewer than 15,000 clones in the sample, less than 80% are singletons; the top ten hold more than 6.5%. This receptor was obtained from a human donor with HPV-associated anogenital cancer. This chain connects TRBV11-1 to TRBJ2-3, with a tentative D call TRBD1 (5 bases). Sample collection occurred from a patient who underwent chemoradiotherapy. CDR3 coding DNA: TGTGCCAGCAGCTTAGCGTCAGGGCACACAGATACGCAGTATTTT. Its protein is CASSLASGHTDTQYF.